What follows are 6 T cell receptor beta chains derived from one specimen sequenced in a study of blood T cell repertoires in COVID-19. The table came from immunoSEQ multiplex PCR; TCRdb's copy has only in-frame clones and leaves some out. Among 250,000 or so clones listed, more than 75% were seen once. The sequencing sample was made of peripheral blood. Receptor source: a woman aged 40 to 55 who had recovered from COVID-19.

This chain links TRBV2 with TRBJ2-1; D perhaps matches TRBD2 (5 bases). The germline V and J ends were trimmed by 3 bases and 12 bases, with 6 bases remaining between them. The CDR3 is 10 amino acids. Germline V lookup: CDR1 SNHLY, CDR2 FYNNEI. CDR3 nucleotides: TGTGCCAGCAGTGAGGGGAGGCAGTTCTTC. Translation: CASSEGRQFF.

This clone was observed a few times. This chain uses TRBV10-1 with TRBJ1-1, with a weak D call TRBD1 (5 bases). Trimming removed 2 bases from V and 5 bases from J, with 18 bases in between. CDR1 and CDR2 from the germline V gene are WNHNN and SYGVQD (reference sequence). This CDR3 is 16 amino acids long. CDR3 loop: CASSELAGPEQTEAFF. The CDR3 DNA reads as TGCGCCAGCAGTGAGCTGGCAGGGCCGGAGCAGACTGAAGCTTTCTTT.

The rearrangement links TRBV4-3 to TRBJ2-3; D might be TRBD1 (6 bases). V was pared by 0 bases and J by 2 bases, with 15 bases between. This CDR3 comprises 17 residues. Per germline, CDR1 LGHNA and CDR2 YSLEER. CDR3: CASSQDRWGRSTDTQYF. As DNA, the CDR3 is TGCGCCAGCAGCCAAGATAGGTGGGGGCGGTCCACAGATACGCAGTATTTT.

The rearrangement uses TRBV11-3 and TRBJ2-3, with 10 nucleotides matching TRBD1. The CDR3 totals 15 residues. With 5 bases clipped from V and 9 bases from J, the junction kept 11 bases outside the gene matches. CDR1 and CDR2 (germline): SGHNT, YENEEA. CDR3 residues: CASSLGGTGVDTQYF. In DNA, the CDR3 is TGTGCCAGCAGCCTAGGGGGGACAGGGGTTGACACGCAGTATTTT. Combining the CDR3 with reference TRBV11-3 and TRBJ2-3 gives the whole variable domain EAGVVQSPRYKIIEKKQPVAFWCNPISGHNTLYWYLQNLGQGPELLIRYENEEAVDDSQLPKDRFSAERLKGVDSTLKIQPAELGDSAVYLCASSLGGTGVDTQYFGPGTRLTVL.

The gene calls are TRBV5-1 and TRBJ1-3; 11 bases align to TRBD1. Looked up from germline, CDR1 is SGHRS and CDR2 is YFSETQ. This CDR3 contains 18 residues. J lost 3 bases, V lost 0 bases, and 8 bases had no gene match. Here the CDR3 DNA reads TGCGCCAGCAGCTTGGGGACAGGGGGCCCGCGCCATGGAAACACCATATATTTT. Translation: CASSLGTGGPRHGNTIYF. Together with reference TRBV5-1 and TRBJ1-3, the CDR3 gives the full variable domain: KAGVTQTPRYLIKTRGQQVTLSCSPISGHRSVSWYQQTPGQGLQFLFEYFSETQRNKGNFPGRFSGRQFSNSRSEMNVSTLELGDSALYLCASSLGTGGPRHGNTIYFGEGSWLTVV.

The J gene is TRBJ1-4, the V gene TRBV12-3 or TRBV12-4, with unresolved D. This CDR3 comprises 12 residues. Trimming removed 5 bases from V and 8 bases from J, with 9 bases in between. CDR3 sequence reads: CASSIGTEKLFF. The DNA of the CDR3 is TGTGCCAGCAGTATTGGCACAGAAAAACTGTTTTTT.